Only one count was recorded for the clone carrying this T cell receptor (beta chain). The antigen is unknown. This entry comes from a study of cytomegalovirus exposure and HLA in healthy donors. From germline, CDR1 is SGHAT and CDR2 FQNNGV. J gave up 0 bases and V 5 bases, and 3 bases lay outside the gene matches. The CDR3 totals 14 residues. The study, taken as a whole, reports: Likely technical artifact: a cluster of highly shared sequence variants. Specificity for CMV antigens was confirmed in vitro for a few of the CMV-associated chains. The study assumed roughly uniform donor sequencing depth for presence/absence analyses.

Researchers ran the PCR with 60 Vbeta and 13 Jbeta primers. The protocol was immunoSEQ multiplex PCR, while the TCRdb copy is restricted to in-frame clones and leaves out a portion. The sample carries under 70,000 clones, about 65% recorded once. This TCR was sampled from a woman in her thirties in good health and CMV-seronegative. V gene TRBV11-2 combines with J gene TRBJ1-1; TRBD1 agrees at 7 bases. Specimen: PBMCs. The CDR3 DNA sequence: TGTGCCAGCAGCCCGGGACAGCTGAACACTGAAGCTTTCTTT. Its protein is CASSPGQLNTEAFF.